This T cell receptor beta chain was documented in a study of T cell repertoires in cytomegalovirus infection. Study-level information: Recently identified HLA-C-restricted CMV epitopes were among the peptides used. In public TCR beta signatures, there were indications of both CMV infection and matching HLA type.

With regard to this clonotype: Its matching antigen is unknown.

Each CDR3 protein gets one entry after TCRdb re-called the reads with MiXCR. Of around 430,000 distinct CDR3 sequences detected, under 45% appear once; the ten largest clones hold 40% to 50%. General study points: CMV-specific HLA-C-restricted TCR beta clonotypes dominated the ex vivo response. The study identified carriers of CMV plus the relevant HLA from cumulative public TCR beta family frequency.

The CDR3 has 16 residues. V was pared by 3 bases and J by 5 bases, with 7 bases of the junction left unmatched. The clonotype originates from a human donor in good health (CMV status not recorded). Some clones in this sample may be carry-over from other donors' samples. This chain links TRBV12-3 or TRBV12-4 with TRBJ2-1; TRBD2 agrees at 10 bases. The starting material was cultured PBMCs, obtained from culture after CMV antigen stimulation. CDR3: CASSFWLAGDNNEQFF. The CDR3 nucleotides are TGTGCCAGCAGTTTCTGGCTAGCGGGAGACAACAATGAGCAGTTCTTC.